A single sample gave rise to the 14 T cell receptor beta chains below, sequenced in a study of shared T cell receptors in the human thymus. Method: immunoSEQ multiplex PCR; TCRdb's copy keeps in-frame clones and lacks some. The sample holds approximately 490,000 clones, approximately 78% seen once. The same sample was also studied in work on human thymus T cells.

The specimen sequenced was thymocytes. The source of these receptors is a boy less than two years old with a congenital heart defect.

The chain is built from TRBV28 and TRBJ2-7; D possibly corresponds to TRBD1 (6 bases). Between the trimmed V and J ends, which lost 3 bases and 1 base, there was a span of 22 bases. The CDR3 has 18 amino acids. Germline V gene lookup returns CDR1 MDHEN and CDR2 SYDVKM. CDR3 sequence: CASSFFHAPGQPSYEQYF. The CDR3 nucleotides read TGTGCCAGCAGTTTTTTTCATGCCCCCGGACAGCCGTCCTACGAGCAGTACTTC.

The DNA for the CDR3 is TGTGCCAGCAGCGTAGACCAACGATCAACCGGACTAGCGGATAACTACGCTGAGCAGTTCTTC. Translating gives CASSVDQRSTGLADNYAEQFF. J is TRBJ2-1 and V is TRBV9; 10 bases are a match to TRBD2. J gave up 9 bases and V 0 bases, and 24 bases lay outside the gene matches. Per germline, CDR1 SGDLS and CDR2 YYNGEE. This CDR3 contains 21 residues.

In nucleotides, the CDR3 is TGCAGCGTTGAAAGGGGACTAGCGGCTAGCACAGATACGCAGTATTTT. This gives the protein CSVERGLAASTDTQYF. The chain recombines TRBV29-1 with TRBJ2-3; 11 nucleotides agree with TRBD2. This CDR3 region has 16 residues. Germline values: CDR1 SQVTM, CDR2 ANQGSEA. The J segment lost 0 bases and the V segment lost 2 bases, leaving 4 bases of the junction unmatched.

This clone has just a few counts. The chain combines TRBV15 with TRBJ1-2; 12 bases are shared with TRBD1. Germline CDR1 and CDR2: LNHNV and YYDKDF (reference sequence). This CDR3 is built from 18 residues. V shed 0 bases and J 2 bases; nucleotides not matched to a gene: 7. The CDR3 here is CATSRDRGQGAWNYGYTF. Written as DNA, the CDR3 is TGTGCCACCAGCAGAGATAGGGGACAGGGGGCGTGGAACTATGGCTACACCTTC.

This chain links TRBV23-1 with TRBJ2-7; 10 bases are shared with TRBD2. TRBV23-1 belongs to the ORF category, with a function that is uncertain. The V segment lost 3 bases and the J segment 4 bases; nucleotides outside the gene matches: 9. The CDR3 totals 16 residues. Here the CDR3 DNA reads TGCGCCAGCAGTCATTACGGGCCGGGACTAGCGTACGAGCAGTACTTC. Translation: CASSHYGPGLAYEQYF.

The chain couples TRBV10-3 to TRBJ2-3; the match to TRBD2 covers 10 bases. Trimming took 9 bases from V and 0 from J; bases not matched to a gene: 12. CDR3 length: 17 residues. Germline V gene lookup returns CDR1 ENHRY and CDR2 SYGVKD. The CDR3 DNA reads TGTGCCATAGGTGCCAGGACTAGCGGTCTTAGCACAGATACGCAGTATTTT. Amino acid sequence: CAIGARTSGLSTDTQYF.

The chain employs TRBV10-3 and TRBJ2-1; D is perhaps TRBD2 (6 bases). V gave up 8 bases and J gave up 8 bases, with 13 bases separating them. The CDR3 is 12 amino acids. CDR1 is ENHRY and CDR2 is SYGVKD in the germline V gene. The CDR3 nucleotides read TGTGCCATCGGGGGGAGCAGGGATGAGCAGTTCTTC. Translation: CAIGGSRDEQFF.

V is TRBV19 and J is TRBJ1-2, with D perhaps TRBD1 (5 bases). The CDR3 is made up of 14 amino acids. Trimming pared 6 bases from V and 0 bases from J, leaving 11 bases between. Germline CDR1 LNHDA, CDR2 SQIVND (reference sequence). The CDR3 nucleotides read TGTGCCAGTAGGGTCCGGGGGACTAACTATGGCTACACCTTC. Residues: CASRVRGTNYGYTF. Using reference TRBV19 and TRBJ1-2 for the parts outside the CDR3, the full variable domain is DGGITQSPKYLFRKEGQNVTLSCEQNLNHDAMYWYRQDPGQGLRLIYYSQIVNDFQKGDIAEGYSVSREKKESFPLTVTSAQKNPTAFYLCASRVRGTNYGYTFGSGTRLTVV.

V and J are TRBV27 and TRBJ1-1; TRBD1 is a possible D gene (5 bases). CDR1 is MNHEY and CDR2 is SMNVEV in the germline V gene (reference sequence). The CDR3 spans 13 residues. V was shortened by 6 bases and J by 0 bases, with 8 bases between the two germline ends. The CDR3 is CASRGQLNTEAFF. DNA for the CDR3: TGTGCCAGCAGGGGGCAGTTGAACACTGAAGCTTTCTTT.

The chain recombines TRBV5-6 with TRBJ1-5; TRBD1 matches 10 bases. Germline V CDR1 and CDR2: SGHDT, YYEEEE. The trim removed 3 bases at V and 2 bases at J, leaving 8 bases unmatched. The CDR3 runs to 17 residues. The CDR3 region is CASSSRQGATGNQPQHF. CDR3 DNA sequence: TGTGCCAGCAGCTCCCGACAGGGGGCAACAGGCAATCAGCCCCAGCATTTT.

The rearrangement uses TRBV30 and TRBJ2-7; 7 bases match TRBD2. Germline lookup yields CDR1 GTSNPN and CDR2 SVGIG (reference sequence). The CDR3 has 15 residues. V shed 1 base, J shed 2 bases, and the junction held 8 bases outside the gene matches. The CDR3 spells CAWSARKRGPYEQYF. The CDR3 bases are TGTGCCTGGAGTGCTCGAAAGCGGGGCCCCTACGAGCAGTACTTC.

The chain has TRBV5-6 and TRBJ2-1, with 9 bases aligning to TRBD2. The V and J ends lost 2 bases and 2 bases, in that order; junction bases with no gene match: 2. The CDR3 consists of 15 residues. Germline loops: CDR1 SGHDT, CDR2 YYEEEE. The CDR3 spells CASSFCGGAYNEQFF. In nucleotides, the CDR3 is TGTGCCAGCAGCTTCTGCGGGGGGGCCTACAATGAGCAGTTCTTC.

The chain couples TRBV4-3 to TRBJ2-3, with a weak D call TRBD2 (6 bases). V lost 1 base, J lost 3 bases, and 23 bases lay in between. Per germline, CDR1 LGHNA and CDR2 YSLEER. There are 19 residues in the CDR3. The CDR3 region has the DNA TGCGCCAGCAGCCAAGTTATAGGACTACCGGGAGTCAGTACAGATACGCAGTATTTT. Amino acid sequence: CASSQVIGLPGVSTDTQYF.

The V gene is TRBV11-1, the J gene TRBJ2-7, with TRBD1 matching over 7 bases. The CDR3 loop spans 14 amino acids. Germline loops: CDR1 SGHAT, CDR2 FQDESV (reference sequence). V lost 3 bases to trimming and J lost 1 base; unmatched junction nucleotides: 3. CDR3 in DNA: TGTGCCAGCAGCTTGACAGGGCCTTCCTACGAGCAGTACTTC. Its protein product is CASSLTGPSYEQYF.